The T cell receptor (beta chain) under discussion was sequenced for a study of T cells in Graves' hyperthyroidism and ophthalmopathy. Overall study findings and caveats: Most clonotypes expanded in the thyroid (above 0.001) were also present in blood.

RNA transcripts served as the template for amplifying TCR beta CDR3 regions. With the HTBI primer set, the TCR CDR3 went through a first round of RT-PCR. TCRdb independently ran MiXCR on the multiplex PCR reads; one entry per CDR3 protein. The table lists about 410,000 distinct CDR3 sequences, over 12% of them singletons, with approximately 13% in the top ten. Comment on this clonotype: Its antigen is as yet unknown. One end of the junction does not line up with germline, which may come from a read error.

Per the germline V gene, CDR1 is MNHEY and CDR2 is SVGEGT. The CDR3 has 12 residues. This sequence joins TRBV6-2 or TRBV6-3 and TRBJ2-1; unclear D gene. This TCR was recovered from a man aged 18 to 35 with Graves' ophthalmopathy. The specimen was blood. The CDR3 DNA reads TGTGCCAGCACCCCACTCGCCAATGAGCAGCTCTTC. Its translation is CASTPLANEQLF.